The 2 T cell receptor beta chains listed next were all sequenced from one sample in a study of blood T cells in healthy people across ages. Then a second PCR, running about 7 to 11 cycles, was carried out with a sample-barcoded 5' primer and a J-beta primer mix. TCRdb re-derived calls from the 5' RACE reads in MiXCR, one entry per CDR3 protein. The data contain a few hundred thousand distinct CDR3 sequences, about 29% of them singletons. Another study also made use of these data, one on T cells of mothers and their children.

Sequencing was performed on blood. These receptors came from a boy between 2 and 10 years old in good health.

The V gene is TRBV4-3, the J gene TRBJ2-5, with 10 nucleotides matching TRBD2. The germline V gene has CDR1 LGHNA and CDR2 YSLEER. Trimming removed 6 bases from V and 2 bases from J; junction bases left unmatched: 3. The CDR3 runs 14 residues. The CDR3 reads CASSKLAGQETQYF. The CDR3 nucleotides are TGCGCCAGCAGTAAACTAGCGGGACAAGAGACCCAGTACTTC.

The rearrangement joins TRBV5-1 to TRBJ2-7, with D perhaps TRBD1 or TRBD2 (5 bases each). The germline CDR1 and CDR2 sequences are SGHRS and YFSETQ. The CDR3 has 14 residues. The V and J ends lost 0 bases and 2 bases respectively, with 9 bases between them. The CDR3, as DNA: TGCGCCAGCAGCTTGGTAGGGGACCCCTACGAGCAGTACTTC. Translated, it gives CASSLVGDPYEQYF.